This record covers a single T cell receptor (beta chain). In its sample, this clonotype was seen many times. Its antigen is still unknown. Base qualities are not provided; no much larger clone lies one nucleotide away. This specimen belongs to a study of T-cell reconstitution after alpha-beta-depleted transplantation in children (TCRdb year 2016). About the investigation overall: Using TCR repertoire profiling, the study quantitatively followed how T-cell immune reconstitution unfolded in children after TCRalphabeta/CD19-depleted allogeneic hematopoietic cell transplantation. On the study overall, not on this receptor specifically: Over the following months the frequencies of hyperexpanded clones went down, and after one year T-cell counts and TCRbeta diversity were mostly credited to newly produced T cells. The apparently early recovery of alphabetaT-cell counts about two months after transplant reportedly depended on only several hundred rapidly expanded clones that came from non-depleted graft cells. The high TCRbeta diversity at day 60 in some patients was ascribed to recipient T cells and intrathymic progenitors that had survived conditioning.

Preparation of the library involved PCR. Sequencing relied on an Illumina HiSeq 2500. Molecular barcoding was employed in the preparation of TCR libraries, with unique molecular identifiers being used to normalize TCRbeta repertoire quantification. TCRdb's own reprocessing of the public reads used fastp at Q25 and MiXCR and kept productive beta chains. Identical CDR3 protein sequences are pooled into one entry, listed with their most common genes and DNA. The sample data list 200,000 to 250,000 distinct CDR3 sequences, and 11% of these were observed just once. The ten biggest clones cover about 28% of the sample. Sequences SQVTM (CDR1) and ANQGSEA (CDR2) are obtained from the germline V gene. V and J are trimmed by 2 bases and 6 bases, and the gene matches miss 7 bases of the junction. The CDR3 contains 15 residues, cysteine and phenylalanine counted. Only CDR3 DNA remains: 45 bases, in frame from the first base.

This specimen's treatment or condition label, per the study, means: allogeneic hematopoietic cell transplantation with graft depleted of TCRalphabeta T cells and CD19 B cells. TCRalphabeta/CD19-depleted allogeneic hematopoietic cell grafts were given to the transplant recipients, all of whom were children. Recombination joined TRBV29-1 with TRBJ2-1; 10 nucleotides in the junction match TRBD2. The material sequenced was PBMCs, taken before TCRalphabeta/CD19-depleted stem cell transplant. The TCR comes from a child less than two years old with acute myeloid leukemia, due to receive a stem cell transplant. DNA sequence: TGCAGCGTTGAAAGAGGGGAGCGGGAGGGCAATGAGCAGTTCTTC. Its protein reads: CSVERGEREGNEQFF.